The 18 T cell receptor delta chains below come from one sample, sequenced in a study of gamma-delta T cells after stem cell transplantation. TCRdb fed the RT-PCR reads into CATT to redo clone calling. This sample has a few thousand delta-chain clones, with about 33% found just once. The material sequenced was gamma-delta T cells. All receptors come from a human donor. It is not recorded whose cells these are; they may come from a transplant donor.

There are a few counts of this clone. The DNA of the CDR3 is TGTGCCTGTGACTCCATGGGGGATAGTTACACCGATAAACTCATCTTT. Its protein product is CACDSMGDSYTDKLIF. The J gene is TRDJ1, the V gene TRDV2; TRDD3 matches at 9 bases. Trimming cost V 3 bases and J 0 bases; bases outside gene matches: 7. Germline V CDR1 and CDR2: GEAIGNYY, EKD. The CDR3 extends over 16 amino acids.

Comments on this clone: Since a far larger clone is one base different, this is likely a read error. The same CDR3 can be traced to other DNA sequences in this sample. CDR3 coding DNA: TGTGCCTGTGACGGCGTGGGAGTCTCCGATAAACTCATCTTT. Translating it yields CACDGVGVSDKLIF. The J gene is TRDJ1, the V gene TRDV2; no firm D call. Germline V gene sequence: CDR1 GEAIGNYY, CDR2 EKD. Trimming shortened V by 3 bases and J by 3 bases, and 13 bases separated the two germline ends. This CDR3 is 14 amino acids long.

About this clone: The likely explanation is a read error, given a far larger clone one base away. This sample includes further DNA sequences coding for the same CDR3. J is TRDJ1 and V is TRDV2; tentative D call: TRDD3 (5 bases). The CDR3 has 18 amino acids. The germline V gene encodes CDR1 GEAIGNYY and CDR2 EKD. The CDR3 region is CACDTAAGARKYTDKLIF. The CDR3 region has the DNA TGTGCTTGTGACACCGCCGCGGGGGCCCGTAAGTACACCGATAAACTCATCTTT.

This clone is categorized as large. The V gene is TRDV2, the J gene TRDJ1; 12 bases line up with TRDD3. V was pared by 3 bases and J by 2 bases, with 9 bases of the junction left unmatched. Germline CDR1 and CDR2: GEAIGNYY and EKD. The CDR3 is made up of 17 amino acids. In DNA, the CDR3 is TGTGCCTGTGACGACCTACTGGGGGATACATCGACCGATAAACTCATCTTT. It translates to CACDDLLGDTSTDKLIF.

The table lists this clone with a few counts. With a far larger clone one base away, a read error is the likely cause. The sample carries other DNA sequences with the same CDR3. J is TRDJ1 and V is TRDV2; D remains ambiguous. Germline CDR1 reads GEAIGNYY; CDR2 reads EKD. This CDR3 comprises 13 residues. CDR3 in amino acids: CACDAIHTDKLIF. For the CDR3, the DNA is TGCGCCTGTGATGCTATCCACACCGATAAACTCATCTTT.

V and J are TRDV1 and TRDJ1, with no clear D. CDR1 and CDR2 (germline): TSWWSYY, QGS. Trimming took 0 bases from V and 2 from J, leaving 7 bases between them. The length of the CDR3 is 14 residues. CDR3 amino acids: CALGELLPTDKLIF. The CDR3, as DNA: TGTGCTCTTGGGGAACTGTTGCCGACCGATAAACTCATCTTT.

A remark on this clone: A far larger clone is off by one base, so a read error is likely. At the DNA level, this CDR3 is encoded by other sequences in the same sample as well. V and J are TRDV2 and TRDJ1, with unresolved D. From germline, CDR1 is GEAIGNYY and CDR2 EKD. V was cut by 3 bases and J by 2 bases, with 15 bases left in between. CDR3 length: 15 residues. The DNA for the CDR3 is TGTGCCTGTGACGCTCTCGACGGGAGGACCGATAAACTCATCTTT. Amino acid sequence: CACDALDGRTDKLIF.

This chain uses TRDV2 with TRDJ1, with 9 nucleotides matching TRDD3. J lost 0 bases, V lost 3 bases, and 7 bases had no gene match. Germline V gene sequence: CDR1 GEAIGNYY, CDR2 EKD. The CDR3 totals 16 residues. CDR3 in amino acids: CACDELLGEYTDKLIF. The CDR3 coding sequence is TGTGCCTGTGACGAATTACTGGGGGAATACACCGATAAACTCATCTTT.

By share, this clone counts as medium-sized. This chain connects TRDV2 to TRDJ3, with TRDD3 identical over 7 bases. The CDR3 loop spans 20 amino acids. V lost 0 bases to trimming and J lost 0 bases; unmatched junction nucleotides: 10. Germline V lookup: CDR1 GEAIGNYY, CDR2 EKD. The CDR3, as DNA: TGTGCCTGTGACACCGTGCTGGGGGGCCCGAGCTCCTGGGACACCCGACAGATGTTTTTC. It yields the protein CACDTVLGGPSSWDTRQMFF.

Comment on this clone: This likely came from a read error, as a far larger clone is one base away. Other DNA variants within this sample encode the same CDR3. The chain carries TRDV2 and TRDJ1; TRDD3 matches 8 bases. The CDR3 runs 15 residues. The germline V gene has CDR1 GEAIGNYY and CDR2 EKD. The CDR3 coding sequence is TGTGCCTGTGACCTACTGGGGGTTAACACCGATAAGCTCATCTTT. Residues: CACDLLGVNTDKLIF.

The CDR3 nucleotides read TGTGCTCTTGGGGATTTGATCCCTGGGGGATACGCAGCGTACACCGATAAACTCATCTTT. Translated: CALGDLIPGGYAAYTDKLIF. The chain recombines TRDV1 with TRDJ1, with 12 bases fitting TRDD3. Germline assignment: CDR1 TSWWSYY and CDR2 QGS. V lost 3 bases and J lost 0; bases outside the gene matches: 14. CDR3 size: 20 residues.

The chain is built from TRDV1 and TRDJ1; D might be TRDD3 (5 bases). From germline, CDR1 is TSWWSYY and CDR2 QGS. The ends were cut back, 2 bases at V and 0 bases at J, with 31 bases in the middle. This CDR3 comprises 22 residues. CDR3 protein: CALGERGPERYPPVPYTDKLIF. The DNA of the CDR3 is TGTGCTCTTGGGGAAAGGGGCCCAGAAAGATACCCCCCCGTACCGTACACCGATAAACTCATCTTT.

On this clone: TCRdb's protein for this DNA is that of a much larger clone and differs from the translation at residue 8, likely a read error; the protein shown is the DNA translation. The V and J genes are TRDV2 and TRDJ1; TRDD2 is a possible D gene (6 bases). V was clipped by 0 bases and J by 0 bases, with 22 bases between them. Germline V lookup: CDR1 GEAIGNYY, CDR2 EKD. This CDR3 has 19 amino acids. CDR3 coding DNA: TGTGCCTGTGACACCCTTAGCCCTCCTACATCATTTTACACCGATAAACTCATCTTT. Its protein product is CACDTLSPPTSFYTDKLIF.

J is TRDJ1 and V is TRDV2; TRDD3 is a possible D gene (6 bases). V was trimmed by 4 bases and J by 0 bases, leaving 14 bases between them. CDR3 length: 15 residues. Per germline, CDR1 GEAIGNYY and CDR2 EKD. CDR3 nucleotide sequence: TGTGCCTGTGATTTACTGGGCCTAAACACCGATAAACTCATCTTT. Translated, it gives CACDLLGLNTDKLIF.

The chain uses TRDV2 and TRDJ1; 12 positions match TRDD3. The V segment lost 0 bases and the J segment 1 base; nucleotides outside the gene matches: 11. Germline V lookup: CDR1 GEAIGNYY, CDR2 EKD. The CDR3 spans 19 residues. The CDR3 sequence: CACDTLPSLGDTFTDKLIF. CDR3 nucleotide sequence: TGTGCCTGTGACACCCTCCCTTCACTGGGGGATACCTTCACCGATAAACTCATCTTT.

This clone was found a few times. This probably arose from a read error, given a far larger clone one base away. The same CDR3 arises from other DNA sequences in this sample as well. CDR3 sequence: CACDKLGDRTDKLIF. The DNA for the CDR3 is TGTGCCTGTGACAAACTGGGGGACCGTACCGATAAACTCATCTTT. This chain uses TRDV2 with TRDJ1; 9 bases align to TRDD3. With V trimmed by 2 bases and J by 2 bases, 5 bases remained unmatched. The CDR3 totals 15 residues. Germline CDR1 is GEAIGNYY and CDR2 is EKD.

The chain recombines TRDV2 with TRDJ1; 8 positions match TRDD3. Germline V gene data show CDR1 as GEAIGNYY and CDR2 as EKD. Germline trimming cut 0 bases from V and 4 bases from J; bases unmatched to any gene: 15. The CDR3 loop spans 18 amino acids. CDR3 in amino acids: CACDTVLGATRRHDKLIF. The CDR3 DNA sequence: TGTGCCTGTGACACCGTACTGGGGGCTACCCGACGACACGATAAACTCATCTTT.

This clone was detected once. The chain couples TRAV29/DV5 to TRDJ1, with 8 bases lining up with TRDD3. V gave up 0 bases and J gave up 7 bases; unmatched junction bases: 20. Germline CDR1 and CDR2: NSMFDY and ISSIKDK. The CDR3 consists of 18 residues. CDR3 in DNA: TGTGCAGCAAGCGCGCGGTGGGGGATCCCCCGCTTGGACTCTAAACTCATCTTT. It is translated as CAASARWGIPRLDSKLIF.